This T cell receptor beta chain derives from a study of CD8 T cells in ankylosing spondylitis (dated by TCRdb to 2017 to 2019). About the investigation overall: The study set out to find disease-linked TCR variants by profiling T cell receptor beta repertoires in ankylosing spondylitis patients and healthy donors. The whole study cohort included 108 healthy donors and 25 ankylosing spondylitis patients. Samples of peripheral blood were taken, and for ankylosing spondylitis patients, synovial fluid was collected as well. Overall study outcomes, separate from this receptor: Some motif variants had previously been reported in the synovial fluid and blood of reactive arthritis patients, which suggests shared mechanisms of disease initiation. A TCR beta motif made up of eight highly homologous amino acid variants appeared to be characteristic of blood from ankylosing spondylitis patients. According to the report, matched synovial fluid samples from ankylosing spondylitis patients were significantly enriched for the disease-linked clones. The disease-linked clones had a CD8+ phenotype and were found at relatively low frequencies in peripheral blood.

Taken from cysteine to phenylalanine, the CDR3 has 18 residues. The sequence is cut down to CDR3 DNA, 54 bases in frame from base 1. From the germline V gene (reference sequence), CDR1 is SGHKS and CDR2 is YYEKEE. At the junction V is shortened by 2 bases and J by 0 bases; bases outside the gene matches: 9. Sequencing was performed on an Illumina HiSeq 2500. TCR beta libraries were prepared by quantitative 5'-RACE with molecular barcodes. Per the original workflow: Disease-linked TCR variants were identified with a new computational method built on a probabilistic model of VDJ rearrangement. TCRdb passed the public sequencing reads through fastp at Q25 and MiXCR, retaining productive beta sequences. Every entry covers one CDR3 protein and lists the most common genes and DNA from its rows. What appears here as the V and J calls and clone size reflects TCRdb's work, not the paper's. This sample is represented by fewer than 450,000 distinct CDR3 sequences; approximately 17% of them were singletons. The top ten hold about 0.94% of the sample.

Only a few counts were recorded for this clonotype. Its specific antigen is unknown. There are no base qualities to consult, and no much larger clone falls within one base. The chain employs TRBV5-5 and TRBJ1-5; 9 junctional bases match TRBD1. The TCR comes from a male donor with ankylosing spondylitis. The sample was blood, either unsorted or a sorted T cell fraction (not recorded which). The DNA is as follows: TGTGCCAGCAGCTTACGGGACAGGGCAGGGTATAGCAATCAGCCCCAGCATTTT. Its translation is CASSLRDRAGYSNQPQHF.